This T cell receptor beta chain is drawn from a study of blood T cells in healthy people across ages. The sample holds one count of this clonotype. Its target is not known. Findings and limits, study-wide: Researchers said unsorted PBMCs prevented a conclusive naive versus antigen-experienced comparison. Diversity estimated from one million T cells was considered an underestimate.

Using a J-beta primer mix together with a sample-barcoded 5' primer, a second PCR was run for about 6 to 12 cycles. TCRdb fed the 5' RACE reads into MiXCR, producing one record per CDR3 protein. The sample contains 650,000 to 800,000 distinct CDR3 sequences, around 45% of which appear only once. This CDR3 has 18 amino acids. CDR1 and CDR2 from the germline V gene are LNHNV and YYDKDF (reference sequence). V was pared by 5 bases and J by 7 bases, with 15 bases of the junction left unmatched. Each sample yielded at least 5.5 micrograms of PBMC total RNA. V and J are TRBV15 and TRBJ2-7; 15 bases agree with TRBD2. Sequenced input: blood. The origin of this receptor is a man in his 60s in good health. The CDR3 sequence: CATSLGLAGGALYNEQYF. CDR3 nucleotides: TGTGCCACCAGCCTGGGACTAGCGGGGGGCGCCCTCTACAATGAGCAGTACTTC.